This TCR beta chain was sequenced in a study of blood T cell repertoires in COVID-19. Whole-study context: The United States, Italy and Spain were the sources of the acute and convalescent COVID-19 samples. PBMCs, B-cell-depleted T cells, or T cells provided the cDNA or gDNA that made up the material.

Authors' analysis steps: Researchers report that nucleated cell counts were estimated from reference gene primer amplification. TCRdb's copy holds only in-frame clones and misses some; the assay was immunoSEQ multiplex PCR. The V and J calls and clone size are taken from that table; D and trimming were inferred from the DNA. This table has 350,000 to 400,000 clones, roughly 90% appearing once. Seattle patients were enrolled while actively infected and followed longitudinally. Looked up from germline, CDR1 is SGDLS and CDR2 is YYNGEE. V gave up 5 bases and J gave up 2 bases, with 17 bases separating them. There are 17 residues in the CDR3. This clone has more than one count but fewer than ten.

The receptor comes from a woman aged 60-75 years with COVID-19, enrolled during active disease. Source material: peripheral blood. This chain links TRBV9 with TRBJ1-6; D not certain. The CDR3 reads CASSDRPPSAYNSPLHF. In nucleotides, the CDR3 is TGTGCCAGCAGTGACCGACCCCCAAGCGCCTATAATTCACCCCTCCACTTT. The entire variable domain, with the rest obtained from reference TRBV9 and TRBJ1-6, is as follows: DSGVTQTPKHLITATGQRVTLRCSPRSGDLSVYWYQQSLDQGLQFLIQYYNGEERAKGNILERFSAQQFPDLHSELNLSSLELGDSALYFCASSDRPPSAYNSPLHFGNGTRLTVT.